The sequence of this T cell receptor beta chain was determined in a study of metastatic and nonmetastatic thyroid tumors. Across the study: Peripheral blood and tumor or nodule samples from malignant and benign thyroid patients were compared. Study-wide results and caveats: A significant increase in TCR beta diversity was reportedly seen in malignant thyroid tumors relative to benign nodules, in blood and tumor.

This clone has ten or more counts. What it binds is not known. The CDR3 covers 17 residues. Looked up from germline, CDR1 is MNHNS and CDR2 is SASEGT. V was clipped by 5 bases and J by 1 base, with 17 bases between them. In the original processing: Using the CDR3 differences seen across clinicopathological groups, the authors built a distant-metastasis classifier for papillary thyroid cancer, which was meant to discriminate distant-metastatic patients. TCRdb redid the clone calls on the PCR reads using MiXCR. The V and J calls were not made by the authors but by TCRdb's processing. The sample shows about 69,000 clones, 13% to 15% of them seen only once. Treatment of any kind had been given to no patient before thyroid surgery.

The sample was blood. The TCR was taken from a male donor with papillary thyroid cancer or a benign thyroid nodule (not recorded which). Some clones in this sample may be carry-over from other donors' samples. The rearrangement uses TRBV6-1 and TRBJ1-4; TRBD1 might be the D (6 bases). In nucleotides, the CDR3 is TGTGCCAGCAGTACCCGGGGGGGGCGGGGAACTAATGAAAAACTGTTTTTT. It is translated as CASSTRGGRGTNEKLFF.